The 27 T cell receptor beta chains below all came from one sample that was sequenced in a study of early T cells in non-severe SARS-CoV-2 infection. Each CDR3 protein gets one entry after TCRdb re-called the 5' RACE reads with MiXCR. Here the sample spans about 18,000 distinct CDR3 sequences, more than 5% being singletons. Sequenced input: whole blood. The receptors stem from an adult who was a healthcare worker with PCR-confirmed SARS-CoV-2 infection or an uninfected control (not recorded which).

This clonotype was seen ten or more times. The CDR3 sequence: CASSPQGGGTKGYEQYF. The CDR3 DNA reads as TGTGCCAGCAGCCCCCAGGGGGGGGGAACCAAGGGCTACGAGCAGTACTTC. The chain employs TRBV7-9 and TRBJ2-7; D tentatively fits TRBD1 or TRBD2 (7 bases each). The V and J ends lost 5 bases and 3 bases respectively, with 23 bases between them. The CDR3 is 17 residues long. Germline V CDR1 and CDR2: SEHNR, FQNEAQ (reference sequence).

This clonotype has just a few counts. The rearrangement links TRBV24-1 to TRBJ2-2, with 7 bases lining up with TRBD1. CDR1 and CDR2 (germline): KGHDR, SFDVKD. This CDR3 contains 13 residues. Trimming took 10 bases from V and 5 from J; bases not matched to a gene: 6. The CDR3 protein is CATASQGTGELFF. CDR3 nucleotides: TGTGCCACAGCATCACAGGGGACCGGGGAGCTGTTTTTT.

This clonotype has at least ten counts. At one of its ends the junction is not consistent with the germline gene, which may arise from a read error. The chain carries TRBV7-2 and TRBJ2-2; D possibly uses TRBD1 or TRBD2 (5 bases each). The germline V gene has CDR1 SGHTA and CDR2 FQGNSA. The CDR3 extends over 14 amino acids. CDR3 nucleotides: TGTGCCAGCAGCAAGACTCGATACACCGGGGACCTGTTTTTT. Its translation is CASSKTRYTGDLFF.

The table lists this clonotype with many counts. This chain joins TRBV7-9 and TRBJ2-7; D gene uncertain. From germline, CDR1 is SEHNR and CDR2 FQNEAQ (reference sequence). The CDR3 covers 14 residues. Trimming cost V 1 base and J 2 bases, with 9 bases left between them. The CDR3 region has the DNA TGTGCCAGCAGCTTAGGTTCAGTCGCCTACGAGCAGTACTTC. Translation: CASSLGSVAYEQYF.

This clonotype was found a few times. This chain joins TRBV11-2 and TRBJ2-3, with a tentative D call TRBD2 (5 bases). Germline V gene lookup returns CDR1 SGHAT and CDR2 FQNNGV. Trimming stripped 4 bases from V and 2 bases from J, with 16 bases between. The CDR3 is 16 amino acids. The CDR3 region is CASSYLTSGSTDTQYF. The CDR3 DNA reads TGTGCCAGCAGCTACCTAACCAGCGGTTCCACAGATACGCAGTATTTT.

In its sample, this clonotype was seen many times. The gene calls are TRBV20-1 and TRBJ2-2; TRBD2 might be the D (7 bases). In germline, CDR1 is DFQATT, CDR2 SNEGSKA (reference sequence). The ends were cut back, 2 bases at V and 2 bases at J, with 18 bases in the middle. This CDR3 contains 17 residues. The CDR3 DNA is TGCAGTGCTAGATTAGATCGGGGAGGGGGAAACACCGGGGAGCTGTTTTTT. It codes for CSARLDRGGGNTGELFF.

Concerning this clonotype itself: This may be a read error, as it is one base from a much larger clone. This chain joins TRBV7-9 and TRBJ2-7, with no clear D. CDR3 size: 12 residues. CDR1 SEHNR and CDR2 FQNEAQ come from the germline V gene (reference sequence). The CDR3 protein is CACSFANYEQYF. As DNA, the CDR3 is TGTGCCTGCAGCTTCGCTAACTACGAGCAGTACTTC.

This clonotype was seen more than once but under ten times. A much larger clone differs by one base, so this may be a read error. The chain joins TRBV6-5 to TRBJ2-3, with 8 bases identical to TRBD2. The germline V gene encodes CDR1 MNHEY and CDR2 SVGAGI. This CDR3 has 19 amino acids. J was trimmed by 2 bases and V by 2 bases; bases with no gene match: 15. CDR3 loop: CASSYRPPGLVGTTDTQYF. The DNA of the CDR3 is TGTGCCAGCAGTTACCGTCCTCCGGGACTAGTGGGGACCACAGATACGCAGTATTTT.

This clonotype was found a few times. In DNA form, the CDR3 reads TGTGCCAGCAGCTTAGTTGAACAAGAGACCCAGTACTTC. It translates to CASSLVEQETQYF. The V and J genes are TRBV11-2 and TRBJ2-5; D not certain. Between the trimmed V and J ends, which lost 1 base and 2 bases, there was a span of 5 bases. The CDR3 loop spans 13 amino acids. Germline V gene lookup returns CDR1 SGHAT and CDR2 FQNNGV.

In its sample, this clonotype is medium-sized. The V gene is TRBV4-1, the J gene TRBJ2-3; no clear D gene. Germline V gene data show CDR1 as MGHRA and CDR2 as YSYEKL. Trimming left V 1 base short and J 0 bases short, with 5 bases between. The length of the CDR3 is 14 residues. CDR3 DNA: TGCGCCAGCAGCCAAGGATCCAGCACAGATACGCAGTATTTT. The encoded protein is CASSQGSSTDTQYF.

This clonotype is medium-sized (0.01 to 0.1%) in the sample. The chain links TRBV10-3 to TRBJ1-1; D is perhaps TRBD1 (6 bases). This CDR3 is 14 amino acids long. Germline V gene sequence: CDR1 ENHRY, CDR2 SYGVKD. Trimming took 10 bases from V and 1 from J, leaving 16 bases between them. Here the CDR3 reads CATLKGDSNTEAFF. CDR3 bases: TGTGCCACCCTCAAGGGGGATTCGAACACTGAAGCTTTCTTT.

By share of the sample, this clonotype is medium-sized (0.01 to 0.1%). This chain uses TRBV6-6 with TRBJ2-3; maybe TRBD1 (5 bases). Per the germline V gene, CDR1 is MNHNY and CDR2 is SVGAGI (reference sequence). CDR3 length: 15 residues. V was clipped by 7 bases and J by 4 bases, with 18 bases between them. DNA for the CDR3: TGTGCCAGCAAACAGGAGCTCCTAGGCGCAGATACGCAGTATTTT. Amino acid sequence: CASKQELLGADTQYF.

Ten or more counts support this clonotype. This chain uses TRBV7-2 with TRBJ2-3; maybe TRBD2 (6 bases). The CDR3 is made up of 16 amino acids. From germline, CDR1 is SGHTA and CDR2 FQGNSA. Trimming shortened V by 0 bases and J by 1 base, and 11 bases separated the two germline ends. The CDR3 spells CASSLAGGEGTDTQYF. The CDR3 DNA reads as TGTGCCAGCAGCTTAGCGGGCGGGGAGGGCACAGATACGCAGTATTTT.

The chain employs TRBV29-1 and TRBJ1-1; D is possibly TRBD1 (6 bases). This CDR3 comprises 14 residues. Germline assignment: CDR1 SQVTM and CDR2 ANQGSEA. V gave up 4 bases and J gave up 2 bases, with 14 bases separating them. The CDR3 here is CSVGGGVANTEAFF. CDR3 coding DNA: TGCAGCGTTGGAGGGGGGGTGGCTAACACTGAAGCTTTCTTT. The whole variable domain, filled in from reference TRBV29-1 and TRBJ1-1, reads SAVISQKPSRDICQRGTSLTIQCQVDSQVTMMFWYRQQPGQSLTLIATANQGSEATYESGFVIDKFPISRPNLTFSTLTVSNMSPEDSSIYLCSVGGGVANTEAFFGQGTRLTVV.

The table lists this clonotype with many counts. The gene calls are TRBV20-1 and TRBJ2-7; TRBD2 matches at 10 bases. The CDR3 spans 15 residues. V trimming: 1 base; J trimming: 3 bases; junction bases outside the gene matches: 6. Germline V gives CDR1 DFQATT, CDR2 SNEGSKA (reference sequence). DNA for the CDR3: TGCAGTGCTAGAGTGGGGCGGACTAGCGGCTACGAGCAGTACTTC. This codes for CSARVGRTSGYEQYF.

This clonotype came up many times. The V gene is TRBV7-9, the J gene TRBJ2-5, with D maybe TRBD1 (6 bases). The germline V gene encodes CDR1 SEHNR and CDR2 FQNEAQ (reference sequence). Trimming cost V 5 bases and J 5 bases, with 15 bases left between them. The CDR3 totals 14 residues. The CDR3 DNA sequence: TGTGCCAGCAGCGGCAGGGGATTAGGGGAGACCCAGTACTTC. The encoded protein is CASSGRGLGETQYF. Together with reference TRBV7-9 and TRBJ2-5, the CDR3 gives the full variable domain: DTGVSQNPRHKITKRGQNVTFRCDPISEHNRLYWYRQTLGQGPEFLTYFQNEAQLEKSRLLSDRFSAERPKGSFSTLEIQRTEQGDSAMYLCASSGRGLGETQYFGPGTRLLVL.

This clonotype was detected ten times or more. This sequence joins TRBV28 and TRBJ2-3; D gene ambiguous. The germline CDR1 and CDR2 sequences are MDHEN and SYDVKM. V gave up 6 bases and J gave up 12 bases, with 16 bases separating them. The CDR3 covers 12 residues. The CDR3 bases are TGTGCCAGCAGCCCAGTGGGCAGTAACCAGTATTTT. This translates into CASSPVGSNQYF.

This clonotype was seen many times. The rearrangement links TRBV3-1 to TRBJ1-1; the match to TRBD1 covers 8 bases. V lost 0 bases, J lost 4 bases, and 10 bases stayed unmatched. CDR3 length: 17 amino acids. Germline CDR1 is LGHDT and CDR2 is YNNKEL (reference sequence). This CDR3 reads CASSQDPPTGGSTEAFF. The DNA of the CDR3 is TGTGCCAGCAGCCAAGACCCCCCCACAGGGGGAAGCACTGAAGCTTTCTTT.

In its sample, this clonotype was seen many times. CDR3 nucleotide sequence: TGTGCCAGTAGCTTGAAAAAGGACTATGGCTACACCTTC. The encoded protein is CASSLKKDYGYTF. The chain recombines TRBV19 with TRBJ1-2, with D unclear. CDR3 length: 13 amino acids. From germline, CDR1 is LNHDA and CDR2 SQIVND (reference sequence). V lost 6 bases and J lost 3, with 11 bases in between. The variable domain in full, completed from reference TRBV19 and TRBJ1-2, reads DGGITQSPKYLFRKEGQNVTLSCEQNLNHDAMYWYRQDPGQGLRLIYYSQIVNDFQKGDIAEGYSVSREKKESFPLTVTSAQKNPTAFYLCASSLKKDYGYTFGSGTRLTVV.

This clonotype counts as medium-sized. The V call is TRBV28, the J call TRBJ1-4; D may be TRBD1 (6 bases). The CDR3 consists of 15 residues. Trimming took 3 bases from V and 5 from J, leaving 13 bases between them. Germline CDR1 MDHEN, CDR2 SYDVKM. The CDR3 nucleotides are TGTGCCAGCAGTTTCGCCGGGGGCGAGAATGAAAAACTGTTTTTT. Encoded protein: CASSFAGGENEKLFF.

This clonotype was seen at least ten times. This chain connects TRBV29-1 to TRBJ1-2; the match to TRBD1 covers 7 bases. This CDR3 region has 13 residues. CDR1 is SQVTM, CDR2 ANQGSEA, per germline. The V gene end was trimmed by 5 bases and the J gene end by 4 bases; junction bases not matched to a gene: 7. CDR3 region: CSVNIQGTYGYTF. The CDR3 coding sequence is TGCAGCGTTAACATACAGGGGACCTATGGCTACACCTTC.

The rearrangement uses TRBV18 and TRBJ1-6, with 7 bases that match TRBD1. The CDR3 is made up of 15 amino acids. V trimming: 3 bases; J trimming: 6 bases; junction bases outside the gene matches: 5. Germline CDR1 is KGHSH and CDR2 is LQKENI. The CDR3 DNA follows: TGTGCCAGCTCACCCGCGGGACAGATTAATTCACCCCTCCACTTT. Translated: CASSPAGQINSPLHF.

The sample holds many counts of this clonotype. The gene calls are TRBV2 and TRBJ2-3; the D is unclear. CDR3 length equals 12 residues. Per the germline V gene, CDR1 is SNHLY and CDR2 is FYNNEI. Trimming removed 6 bases at V and 9 bases at J, with 13 bases between. The CDR3 nucleotides are TGTGCCAGCAGACTGGCGACTGGGACGCAGTATTTT. Translation: CASRLATGTQYF.

This clonotype showed up just a few times. The chain has TRBV28 and TRBJ1-3; D remains unclear. CDR1 MDHEN and CDR2 SYDVKM come from the germline V gene. The CDR3 length is 16 residues. V gave up 4 bases and J gave up 2 bases, with 15 bases separating them. CDR3 amino acids: CASSSPEKRAGNTIYF. CDR3 in DNA: TGTGCCAGCAGTTCTCCTGAAAAACGAGCTGGAAACACCATATATTTT.

In this sample, this clonotype turned up many times. The chain carries TRBV20-1 and TRBJ1-1; D might be TRBD1 (5 bases). Germline CDR1 is DFQATT and CDR2 is SNEGSKA (reference sequence). CDR3 length: 14 residues. Trimming pared 5 bases from V and 0 bases from J, leaving 13 bases between. In DNA, the CDR3 is TGCAGTGCTTTCCGGGACGGACTGAACACTGAAGCTTTCTTT. Encoded protein: CSAFRDGLNTEAFF.

This clonotype has at least ten counts. The chain links TRBV10-1 to TRBJ2-1, with 11 bases lining up with TRBD1. Germline V gene sequence: CDR1 WNHNN, CDR2 SYGVQD (reference sequence). This CDR3 contains 14 residues. J was trimmed by 7 bases and V by 6 bases; bases with no gene match: 5. This chain's CDR3 is CASSLGQGANEQFF. The CDR3 bases are TGCGCCAGCAGCCTTGGACAGGGGGCGAATGAGCAGTTCTTC.

The table lists this clonotype with many counts. The genes are TRBV7-9 and TRBJ1-4, with D unresolved. Trimming shortened V by 8 bases and J by 5 bases, and 9 bases separated the two germline ends. Germline loops: CDR1 SEHNR, CDR2 FQNEAQ (reference sequence). CDR3 length equals 12 residues. The CDR3 DNA follows: TGTGCCAGCCGCCGGCCAAATGAAAAACTGTTTTTT. This gives the protein CASRRPNEKLFF.